This note documents a single T cell receptor beta chain sequence. Its cognate antigen is unknown. This sample was taken from a study of OX40 agonist ivuxolimab in advanced cancers. The wider study: The patients received agonistic anti-OX40 (CD134) antibody ivuxolimab. Points from the study as a whole: It was not determined which antigens were specifically recognized by the peripheral T cells that had undergone clonal expansion.

Trimming cost V 3 bases and J 2 bases, with 10 bases left between them. Germline values: CDR1 MRHNA, CDR2 SNTAGT. This CDR3 is 14 amino acids long. The table came from immunoSEQ multiplex PCR; TCRdb's copy has only in-frame clones and leaves some out. The data show 50,000 to 65,000 clones, roughly nine tenths seen once. The material sequenced was CD4+ or CD8+ T cells sorted from blood, taken in a trial of the OX40 agonist ivuxolimab. The source of this sequence is an adult with an advanced solid tumor such as melanoma, head and neck, liver or kidney cancer. The rearrangement uses TRBV6-4 and TRBJ1-1; D not certain. The CDR3 nucleotides are TGTGCCAGCAGTGAGTCTTGGGCCAACACTGAAGCTTTCTTT. Residues: CASSESWANTEAFF.